This T cell receptor beta chain appears in the sequencing data of a study of blood T cells in healthy people across ages. Through a sample-barcoded 5' primer and a J-beta primer mix, a second PCR was run for roughly 6 to 12 cycles. A tag from a template-switch adaptor with 12 random nucleotides marked each cDNA molecule. From the 5' RACE reads, TCRdb called clonotypes with MiXCR, one entry per CDR3 protein. The sample holds hundreds of thousands of distinct CDR3 sequences, approximately 53% seen once. Between the trimmed V and J ends, which lost 2 bases and 5 bases, there was a span of 15 bases. This CDR3 region has 15 residues.

The chain couples TRBV12-3 or TRBV12-4 to TRBJ1-1; D possibly corresponds to TRBD1 (5 bases). Sequenced input: blood. The source is a middle-aged man in good health. This CDR3 is CASSLRSGKRTEAFF. CDR3 sequence (DNA): TGTGCCAGCAGTTTACGCTCAGGGAAAAGGACTGAAGCTTTCTTT.